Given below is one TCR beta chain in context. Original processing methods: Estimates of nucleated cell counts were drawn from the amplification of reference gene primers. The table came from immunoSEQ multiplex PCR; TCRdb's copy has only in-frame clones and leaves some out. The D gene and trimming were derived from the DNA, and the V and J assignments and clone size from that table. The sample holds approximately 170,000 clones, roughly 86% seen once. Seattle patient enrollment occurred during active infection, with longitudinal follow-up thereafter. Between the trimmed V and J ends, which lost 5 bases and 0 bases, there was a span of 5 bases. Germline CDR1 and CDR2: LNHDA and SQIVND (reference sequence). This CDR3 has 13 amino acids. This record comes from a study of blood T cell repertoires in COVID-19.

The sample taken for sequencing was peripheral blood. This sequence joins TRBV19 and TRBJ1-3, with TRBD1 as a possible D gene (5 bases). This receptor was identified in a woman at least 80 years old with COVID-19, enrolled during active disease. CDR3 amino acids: CASSQGSGNTIYF. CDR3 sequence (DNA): TGTGCCAGTAGTCAGGGCTCTGGAAACACCATATATTTT.